Here is one T cell receptor (beta chain) with its context. The target antigen is unknown. Unique molecular identifiers were added to individual cDNA molecules. TCRdb redid the calling of the 5' RACE reads with MiXCR, one entry per CDR3 protein. The sample lists almost 85,000 distinct CDR3 sequences; about 12% were seen once. The data belong to a study of early T cells in non-severe SARS-CoV-2 infection. Notes on the study in general: VDJdb matches were skewed toward anti-spike CD8 T cell responses.

The CDR3 length is 12 residues. V lost 5 bases and J 4 bases, leaving 11 bases between the germline ends. CDR1 and CDR2 (germline): SQVTM, ANQGSEA. The sample taken for sequencing was whole blood. The chain carries TRBV29-1 and TRBJ1-1, with D possibly being TRBD1 (5 bases). This receptor was identified in an adult who was a healthcare worker with PCR-confirmed SARS-CoV-2 infection or an uninfected control (not recorded which). The CDR3 region is CSVRGGVTEAFF. CDR3 nucleotides: TGCAGCGTTAGGGGAGGAGTCACTGAAGCTTTCTTT.